The 2 T cell receptor beta chains below come from one sample, sequenced in a study of Ad26.COV2.S vaccination and SARS-CoV-2 variants. Sample treatment: some 20 received Ad26.COV2.S at low or high dose, single or two shots; about 5 received placebo; per-sample allocation not given. Samples came from day 63 after the first vaccine or placebo injection. Assay used: immunoSEQ multiplex PCR; TCRdb lists only in-frame clones, some missing. The sample includes about 440,000 clones, 90% of them seen just once. Source: peripheral blood, taken in a trial of Ad26.COV2.S vaccine versus placebo. The receptors here all came from a person between 18 and 65 years old who received the Ad26.COV2.S COVID-19 vaccine or a placebo.

The chain joins TRBV6-1 to TRBJ2-1; D is ambiguous. Germline V gene lookup returns CDR1 MNHNS and CDR2 SASEGT. The CDR3 runs 13 residues. Between the trimmed V and J ends, which lost 0 bases and 12 bases, there was a span of 12 bases. The CDR3 DNA is TGTGCCAGCAGTGAAGCGCCGCTGGCCGGGCAGTTCTTC. Amino acid sequence: CASSEAPLAGQFF.

V gene TRBV5-6 combines with J gene TRBJ2-7; 9 bases align to TRBD1. CDR1 and CDR2 (germline): SGHDT, YYEEEE. The CDR3 sequence is 17 residues long. The ends lost 3 bases at V and 2 bases at J; junction bases unmatched: 12. CDR3 in DNA: TGTGCCAGCAGCTCTCGGGACAGGGCTTATTCAACCTACGAGCAGTACTTC. Protein product: CASSSRDRAYSTYEQYF.